This T cell receptor beta chain was captured by sequencing in a study of response to subunit inactivated influenza vaccine. Germline loops: CDR1 MDHEN, CDR2 SYDVKM. The CDR3 sequence is 11 residues long. V shed 10 bases and J shed 6 bases, with 12 bases lying between them. TCRdb processed the RT-PCR reads anew with MiXCR; each CDR3 protein has one entry. Seen here are roughly 780,000 distinct CDR3 sequences, around a sixth observed once, and the top ten hold roughly a tenth. Regarding the study as a whole: Each seasonal flu vaccination may recruit only limited new T cells, authors suggested.

Worth noting for this clonotype: No antigen is known for it.

The chain is built from TRBV28 and TRBJ1-2, with no clear D. Material: PBMCs from blood, obtained more than 4 days after vaccination. The sequence derives from a man in his fifties who received an inactivated influenza vaccine. In DNA form, the CDR3 reads TGTGCCATCGACACCAAGAATGGCTACACCTTC. It yields the protein CAIDTKNGYTF.